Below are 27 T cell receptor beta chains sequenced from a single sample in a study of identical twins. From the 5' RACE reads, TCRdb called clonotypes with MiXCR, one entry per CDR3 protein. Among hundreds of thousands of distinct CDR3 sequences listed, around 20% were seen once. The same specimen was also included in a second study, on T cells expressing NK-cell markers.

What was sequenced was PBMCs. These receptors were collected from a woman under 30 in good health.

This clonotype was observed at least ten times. The CDR3 spells CSARVPGLPTQFF. In DNA form, the CDR3 reads TGCAGTGCTAGAGTCCCGGGACTACCGACGCAGTTCTTC. The chain uses TRBV20-1 and TRBJ2-1; 7 bases line up with TRBD2. The CDR3 consists of 13 residues. Looked up from germline, CDR1 is DFQATT and CDR2 is SNEGSKA (reference sequence). Losses at the gene ends were 1 base for V and 12 bases for J; bases not matched to a gene: 9.

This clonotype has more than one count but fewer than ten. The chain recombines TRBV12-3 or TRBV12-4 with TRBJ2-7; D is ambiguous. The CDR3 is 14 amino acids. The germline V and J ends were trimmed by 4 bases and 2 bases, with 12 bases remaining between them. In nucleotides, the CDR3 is TGTGCCAGCAGTTCGGTCAGATACACCTACGAGCAGTACTTC. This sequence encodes CASSSVRYTYEQYF.

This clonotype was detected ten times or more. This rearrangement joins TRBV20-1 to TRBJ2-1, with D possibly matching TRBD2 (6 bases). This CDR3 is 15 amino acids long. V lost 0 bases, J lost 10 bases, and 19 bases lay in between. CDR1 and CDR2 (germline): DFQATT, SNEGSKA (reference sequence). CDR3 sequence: CSARDIRERLDEQFF. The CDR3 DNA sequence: TGCAGTGCTAGAGATATACGGGAGAGACTGGACGAGCAGTTCTTC.

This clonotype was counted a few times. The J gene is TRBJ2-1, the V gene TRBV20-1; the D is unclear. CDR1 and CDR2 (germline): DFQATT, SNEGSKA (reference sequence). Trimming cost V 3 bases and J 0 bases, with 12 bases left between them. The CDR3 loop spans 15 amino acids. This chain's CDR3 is CSARKVDSSYNEQFF. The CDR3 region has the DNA TGCAGTGCTAGGAAGGTGGATAGCTCCTACAATGAGCAGTTCTTC.

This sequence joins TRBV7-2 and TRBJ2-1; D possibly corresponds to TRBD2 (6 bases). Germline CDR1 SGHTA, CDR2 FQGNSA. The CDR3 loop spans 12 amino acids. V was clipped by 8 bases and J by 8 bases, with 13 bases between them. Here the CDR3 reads CASAYRDYEQFF. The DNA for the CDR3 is TGTGCCAGCGCCTACCGGGACTATGAGCAGTTCTTC.

CDR3: CASSLDLRPGELFF. CDR3 in DNA: TGCGCCAGCAGCTTGGACCTTAGGCCCGGGGAGCTGTTTTTT. The chain employs TRBV5-1 and TRBJ2-2; D gene uncertain. Trimming shortened V by 0 bases and J by 6 bases, and 9 bases separated the two germline ends. CDR1 SGHRS and CDR2 YFSETQ come from the germline V gene. The CDR3 has 14 residues. Together with reference TRBV5-1 and TRBJ2-2, the CDR3 gives the full variable domain: KAGVTQTPRYLIKTRGQQVTLSCSPISGHRSVSWYQQTPGQGLQFLFEYFSETQRNKGNFPGRFSGRQFSNSRSEMNVSTLELGDSALYLCASSLDLRPGELFFGEGSRLTVL.

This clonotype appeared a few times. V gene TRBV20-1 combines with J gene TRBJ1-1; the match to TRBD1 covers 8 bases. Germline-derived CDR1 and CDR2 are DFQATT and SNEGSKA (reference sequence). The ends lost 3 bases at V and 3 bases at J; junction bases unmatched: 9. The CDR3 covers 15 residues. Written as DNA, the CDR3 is TGCAGTGCTAGGGAATCAGGGGGCTCGGACACTGAAGCTTTCTTT. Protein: CSARESGGSDTEAFF.

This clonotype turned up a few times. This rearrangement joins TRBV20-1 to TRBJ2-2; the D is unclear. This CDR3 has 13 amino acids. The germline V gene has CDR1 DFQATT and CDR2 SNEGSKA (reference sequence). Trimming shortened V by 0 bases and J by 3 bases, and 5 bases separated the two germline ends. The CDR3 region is CSARDQDTGELFF. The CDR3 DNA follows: TGCAGTGCTAGAGATCAGGACACCGGGGAGCTGTTTTTT.

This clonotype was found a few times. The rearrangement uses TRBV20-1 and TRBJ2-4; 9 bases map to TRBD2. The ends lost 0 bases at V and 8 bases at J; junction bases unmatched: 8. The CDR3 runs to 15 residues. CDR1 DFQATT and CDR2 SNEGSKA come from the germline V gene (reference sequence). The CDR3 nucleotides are TGCAGTGCTAGAGAGCTAGCGGGAATGGGTGACATTCAGTACTTC. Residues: CSARELAGMGDIQYF.

CDR3 in amino acids: CASSLAGDGTEAFF. CDR3 nucleotide sequence: TGTGCCAGCAGCTTAGCGGGGGACGGTACTGAAGCTTTCTTT. The chain is built from TRBV7-6 and TRBJ1-1, with D possibly matching TRBD1 (5 bases). CDR3 length: 14 amino acids. The germline V gene has CDR1 SGHVS and CDR2 FNYEAQ. Between the trimmed V and J ends, which lost 0 bases and 5 bases, there was a span of 10 bases. Combining the CDR3 with reference TRBV7-6 and TRBJ1-1 gives the whole variable domain GAGVSQSPRYKVTKRGQDVALRCDPISGHVSLYWYRQALGQGPEFLTYFNYEAQQDKSGLPNDRFSAERPEGSISTLTIQRTEQRDSAMYRCASSLAGDGTEAFFGQGTRLTVV.

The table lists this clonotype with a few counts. CDR3 in amino acids: CASSKVAGQHSYEQYF. The CDR3 nucleotides are TGTGCCAGCAGCAAAGTTGCCGGCCAACACTCCTACGAGCAGTACTTC. The rearrangement uses TRBV21-1 and TRBJ2-7. TRBV21-1 has pseudogene status. The CDR3 totals 16 residues.

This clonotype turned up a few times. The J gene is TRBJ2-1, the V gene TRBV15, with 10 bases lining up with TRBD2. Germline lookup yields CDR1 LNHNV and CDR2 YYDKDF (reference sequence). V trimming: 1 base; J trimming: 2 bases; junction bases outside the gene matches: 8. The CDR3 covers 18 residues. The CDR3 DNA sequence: TGTGCCACCAGCAGAGGAGGTCGGACTAGCGGTACCTACAATGAGCAGTTCTTC. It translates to CATSRGGRTSGTYNEQFF.

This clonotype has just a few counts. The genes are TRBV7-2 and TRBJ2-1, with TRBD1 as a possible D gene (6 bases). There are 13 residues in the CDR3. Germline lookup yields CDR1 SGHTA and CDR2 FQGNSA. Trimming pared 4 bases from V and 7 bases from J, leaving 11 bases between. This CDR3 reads CASSSDTGNEQFF. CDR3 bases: TGTGCCAGCAGCTCCGACACAGGGAATGAGCAGTTCTTC.

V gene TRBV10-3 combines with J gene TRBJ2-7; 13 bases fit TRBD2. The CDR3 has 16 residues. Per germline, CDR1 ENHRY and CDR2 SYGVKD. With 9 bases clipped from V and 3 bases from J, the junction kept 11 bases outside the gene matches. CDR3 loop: CAIGGLAGSSVYEQYF. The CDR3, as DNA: TGTGCCATTGGGGGACTAGCGGGATCTTCCGTCTACGAGCAGTACTTC.

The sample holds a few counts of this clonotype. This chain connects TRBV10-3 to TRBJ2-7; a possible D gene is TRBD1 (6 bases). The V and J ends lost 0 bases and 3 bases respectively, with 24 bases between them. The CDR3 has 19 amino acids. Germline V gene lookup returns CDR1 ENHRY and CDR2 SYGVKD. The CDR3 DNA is TGTGCCATCAGTGAGTCGAGTTTCAGGGGACCAGAGATGAACTACGAGCAGTACTTC. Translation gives CAISESSFRGPEMNYEQYF.

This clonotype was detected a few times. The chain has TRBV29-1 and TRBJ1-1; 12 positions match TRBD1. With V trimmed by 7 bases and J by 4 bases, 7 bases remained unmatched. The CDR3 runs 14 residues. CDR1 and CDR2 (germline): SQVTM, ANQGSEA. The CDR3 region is CSAGTGGLGTEAFF. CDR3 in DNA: TGCAGCGCAGGGACAGGGGGCTTGGGCACTGAAGCTTTCTTT. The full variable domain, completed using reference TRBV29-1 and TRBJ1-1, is SAVISQKPSRDICQRGTSLTIQCQVDSQVTMMFWYRQQPGQSLTLIATANQGSEATYESGFVIDKFPISRPNLTFSTLTVSNMSPEDSSIYLCSAGTGGLGTEAFFGQGTRLTVV.

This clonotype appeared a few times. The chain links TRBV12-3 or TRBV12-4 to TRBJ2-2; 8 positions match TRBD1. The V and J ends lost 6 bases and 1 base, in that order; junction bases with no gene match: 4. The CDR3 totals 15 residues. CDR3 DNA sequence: TGTGCCAGCAGCCGCGGACAGGGGAACACCGGGGAGCTGTTTTTT. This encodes CASSRGQGNTGELFF.

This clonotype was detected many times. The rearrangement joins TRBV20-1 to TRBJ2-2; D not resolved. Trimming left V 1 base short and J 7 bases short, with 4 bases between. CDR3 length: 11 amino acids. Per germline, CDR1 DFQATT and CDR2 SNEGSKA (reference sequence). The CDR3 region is CSARAHGELFF. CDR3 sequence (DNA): TGCAGTGCTAGAGCCCACGGGGAGCTGTTTTTT.

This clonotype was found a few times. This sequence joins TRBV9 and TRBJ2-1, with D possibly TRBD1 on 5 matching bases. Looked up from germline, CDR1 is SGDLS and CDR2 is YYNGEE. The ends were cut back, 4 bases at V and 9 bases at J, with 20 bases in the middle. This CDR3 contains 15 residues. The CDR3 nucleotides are TGTGCCAGCAGCCGTATTCCAGGGTTGCCTCGTGAGCAGTTCTTC. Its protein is CASSRIPGLPREQFF.

The CDR3 sequence is CASSWTKQFF. The CDR3 region has the DNA TGCGCCAGCAGTTGGACAAAGCAGTTCTTC. The gene calls are TRBV10-2 and TRBJ2-1; weak D call: TRBD1 (5 bases). There are 10 residues in the CDR3. Trimming took off 5 bases at V and 11 bases at J, with 7 bases between the two ends. Germline CDR1 is WSHSY and CDR2 is SAAADI.

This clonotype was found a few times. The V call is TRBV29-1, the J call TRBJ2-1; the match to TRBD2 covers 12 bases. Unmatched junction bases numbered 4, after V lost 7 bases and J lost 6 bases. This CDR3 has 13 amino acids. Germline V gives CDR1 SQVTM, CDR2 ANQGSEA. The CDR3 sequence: CSATSGGINEQFF. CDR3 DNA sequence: TGCAGCGCCACTAGCGGGGGGATCAATGAGCAGTTCTTC.

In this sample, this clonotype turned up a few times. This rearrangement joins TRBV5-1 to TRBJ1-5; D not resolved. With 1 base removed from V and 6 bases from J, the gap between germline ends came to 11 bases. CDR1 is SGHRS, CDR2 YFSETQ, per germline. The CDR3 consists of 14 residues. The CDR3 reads CASSLNGGPQPQHF. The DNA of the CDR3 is TGCGCCAGCAGCTTGAATGGTGGGCCTCAGCCCCAGCATTTT. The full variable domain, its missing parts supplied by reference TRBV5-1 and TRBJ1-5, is KAGVTQTPRYLIKTRGQQVTLSCSPISGHRSVSWYQQTPGQGLQFLFEYFSETQRNKGNFPGRFSGRQFSNSRSEMNVSTLELGDSALYLCASSLNGGPQPQHFGDGTRLSIL.

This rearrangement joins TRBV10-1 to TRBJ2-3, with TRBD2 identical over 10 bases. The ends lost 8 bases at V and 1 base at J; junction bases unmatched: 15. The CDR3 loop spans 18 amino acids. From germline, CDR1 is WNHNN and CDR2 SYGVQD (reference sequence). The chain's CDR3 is CASSQGFSGGARTDTQYF. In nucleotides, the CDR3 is TGCGCCAGCTCGCAGGGCTTCAGCGGGGGGGCCCGCACAGATACGCAGTATTTT.

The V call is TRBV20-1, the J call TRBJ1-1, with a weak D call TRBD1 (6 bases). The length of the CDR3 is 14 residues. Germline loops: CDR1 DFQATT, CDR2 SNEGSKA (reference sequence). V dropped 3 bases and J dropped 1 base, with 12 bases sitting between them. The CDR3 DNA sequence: TGCAGTGCTAGCCCCCCGGACAGGAACACTGAAGCTTTCTTT. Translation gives CSASPPDRNTEAFF.

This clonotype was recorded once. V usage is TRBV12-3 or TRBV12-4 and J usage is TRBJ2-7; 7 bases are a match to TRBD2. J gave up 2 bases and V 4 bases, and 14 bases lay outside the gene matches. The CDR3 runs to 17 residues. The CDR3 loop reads CASSSTPGRAGPYEQYF. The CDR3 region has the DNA TGTGCCAGCAGTTCGACCCCTGGACGAGCGGGACCCTACGAGCAGTACTTC.

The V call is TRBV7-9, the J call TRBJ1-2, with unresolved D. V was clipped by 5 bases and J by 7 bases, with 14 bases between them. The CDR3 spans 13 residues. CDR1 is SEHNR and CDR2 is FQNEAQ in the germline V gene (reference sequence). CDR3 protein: CASSPGSDGGYTF. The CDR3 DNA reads TGTGCCAGCAGCCCCGGTTCTGACGGTGGCTACACCTTC. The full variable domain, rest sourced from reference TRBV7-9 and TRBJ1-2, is DTGVSQNPRHKITKRGQNVTFRCDPISEHNRLYWYRQTLGQGPEFLTYFQNEAQLEKSRLLSDRFSAERPKGSFSTLEIQRTEQGDSAMYLCASSPGSDGGYTFGSGTRLTVV.

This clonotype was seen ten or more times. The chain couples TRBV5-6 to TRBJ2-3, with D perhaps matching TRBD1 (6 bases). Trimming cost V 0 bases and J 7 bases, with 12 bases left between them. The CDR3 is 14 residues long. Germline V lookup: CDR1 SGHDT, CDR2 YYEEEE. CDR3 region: CASSLVRGGHTQYF. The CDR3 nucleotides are TGTGCCAGCAGCTTGGTCAGGGGCGGACATACGCAGTATTTT. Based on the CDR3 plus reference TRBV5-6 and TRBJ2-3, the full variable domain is DAGVTQSPTHLIKTRGQQVTLRCSPKSGHDTVSWYQQALGQGPQFIFQYYEEEERQRGNFPDRFSGHQFPNYSSELNVNALLLGDSALYLCASSLVRGGHTQYFGPGTRLTVL.